Detailed here is one T cell receptor beta chain. Its specificity is unknown. This sample stems from a study of type 1 regulatory T cells. Study as a whole: This in vitro CD4 product, T-allo10, is enriched for Tr1 cells and alloantigen-specific. Study outcomes and limitations: Type 1 regulatory T cells had a more restricted TCR repertoire than non-type 1 regulatory T cells.

TCRdb reprocessed the reads via MiXCR and lists one record per CDR3 protein. Altogether tens of thousands of distinct CDR3 sequences are present, less than 70% being singletons, with the ten largest covering around 1.9%. The CDR3 sequence is 12 residues long. Trimming took off 2 bases at V and 7 bases at J, with 12 bases between the two ends. The germline CDR1 and CDR2 sequences are GTSNPN and SVGIG (reference sequence). The sequenced material came from cultured non-Tr1 T cells, either the whole culture or a sorted T cell fraction (not recorded which). This clonotype originated in a human donor in good health. The chain employs TRBV30 and TRBJ2-7; D is unresolved. Here the CDR3 reads CAWSITFGEQYF. As DNA, the CDR3 is TGTGCCTGGAGTATAACGTTTGGGGAGCAGTACTTC.